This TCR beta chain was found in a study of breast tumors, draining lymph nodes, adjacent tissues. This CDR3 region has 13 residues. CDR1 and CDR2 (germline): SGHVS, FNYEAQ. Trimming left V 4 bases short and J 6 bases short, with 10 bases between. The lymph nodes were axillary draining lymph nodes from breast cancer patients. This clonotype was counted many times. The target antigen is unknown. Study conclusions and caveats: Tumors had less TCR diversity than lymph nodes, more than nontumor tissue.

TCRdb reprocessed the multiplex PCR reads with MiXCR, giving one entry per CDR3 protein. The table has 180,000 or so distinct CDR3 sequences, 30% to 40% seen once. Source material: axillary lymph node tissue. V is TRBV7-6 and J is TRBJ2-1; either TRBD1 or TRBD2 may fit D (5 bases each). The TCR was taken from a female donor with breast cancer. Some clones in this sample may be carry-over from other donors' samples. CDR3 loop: CASSSSGGNEQFF. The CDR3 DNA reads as TGTGCCAGCAGCTCGAGTGGGGGCAATGAGCAGTTCTTC. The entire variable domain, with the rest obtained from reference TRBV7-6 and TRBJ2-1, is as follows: GAGVSQSPRYKVTKRGQDVALRCDPISGHVSLYWYRQALGQGPEFLTYFNYEAQQDKSGLPNDRFSAERPEGSISTLTIQRTEQRDSAMYRCASSSSGGNEQFFGPGTRLTVL.